A selection of T cell receptor beta chains follows, all from one sample in a study of tumor-infiltrating lymphocytes in oesophageal squamous cell carcinoma. TCRdb reprocessed the PCR reads with MiXCR, giving one entry per CDR3 protein. The repertoire has fewer than 11,000 distinct CDR3 sequences, under 65% of them found once; the top ten carry 35% to 45%. Sequencing used esophageal tumor tissue. These TCRs come from a female donor with esophageal squamous cell carcinoma. CDR3s include the opening cysteine and the closing phenylalanine or tryptophan. The D gene is left open where the match is weak. Clone size is stated in some rows and not others, as once, few, many or a class when expanded.

V	length	D	size	J	DNA	CDR3
TRBV5-1	15	TRBD2	.	TRBJ2-3	TGCGCCAGCAGCCCACTAGCGGCTAGCACAGATACGCAGTATTTT	CASSPLAASTDTQYF
TRBV10-3	12	.	.	TRBJ2-3	TGTGCCATCAGGGGTAGCACAGATACGCAGTATTTT	CAIRGSTDTQYF
TRBV7-2	15	TRBD1	.	TRBJ1-2	TGTGCCAGCAGCCCTCAGGGGGGTATATACTATGGCTACACCTTC	CASSPQGGIYYGYTF
TRBV7-6	12	.	.	TRBJ2-1	TGTGCCAGCAGCTCCGGGACGGTCGAGCAGTACTTT	CASSSGTVEQYF
TRBV6-1	17	TRBD2	.	TRBJ2-1	TGTGCCAGCAGTGAAGTGAGACTAGCGGGAGGTGGGAATGAGCAGTTCTTC	CASSEVRLAGGGNEQFF
TRBV7-3	15	.	once	TRBJ2-1	TGTGCCAGCAGCTTCGGGTCTAGCTCCTACAATGAGCAGTTCTTC	CASSFGSSSYNEQFF
TRBV27	16	TRBD1	many	TRBJ1-6	TGTGCCAGCAGTTTAGGGCGGGGACAGGGAAATTCACCCCTCCACTTT	CASSLGRGQGNSPLHF
TRBV14	14	.	.	TRBJ1-6	TGTGCCAGCAGCACCATCCGAGGAGGATCACCCCTCCACTTT	CASSTIRGGSPLHF
TRBV25-1	13	.	.	TRBJ2-1	TGTGCCAGCCAGAAACTGACACACAATGAGCAGTTCTTC	CASQKLTHNEQFF
TRBV6-1	16	TRBD1	medium-sized	TRBJ1-1	TGTGCCAGCAGTGAACCTTCCCCGGACAGGGACACTGAAGCTTTCTTT	CASSEPSPDRDTEAFF
TRBV7-3	12	.	.	TRBJ2-7	TGTGCCAGCACTCTAGGGCCCAATGAGCAGTACTTC	CASTLGPNEQYF
TRBV6-1	14	.	once	TRBJ1-1	TGTGCCAGCAGTAAGCTAGGGCGAGACACTGAAGCTTTCTTT	CASSKLGRDTEAFF
TRBV4-3	14	TRBD1	.	TRBJ1-1	TGCGCCAGCAGCCAAGTCCAGGGGGGGACTGAAGCTTTCTTT	CASSQVQGGTEAFF
TRBV28	15	TRBD2	.	TRBJ2-3	TGTGCCAGCACAAAAGGCGGGAGGGCCACAGATACGCAGTATTTT	CASTKGGRATDTQYF
TRBV7-8	17	TRBD1	.	TRBJ2-7	TGTGCCAGCAGCTTAGCGCCGACAGGGAGATGGTACTACGAGCAGTACTTC	CASSLAPTGRWYYEQYF
TRBV12-3/TRBV12-4	15	TRBD2	.	TRBJ2-5	TGTGCCAGCAGCCAGATAGCGGGAGCCCCAGAGACCCAGTACTTC	CASSQIAGAPETQYF
TRBV7-2	15	.	.	TRBJ2-1	TGTGCCAGCAGCTTACGGGGACGAGATAATTCACCCCTCCACTTC	CASSLRGRDNSPLHF
TRBV20-1	14	.	few	TRBJ2-7	TGCAGTGCGAGAGTGCGGGGAGTTTGGGACGAGCAGTACTTC	CSARVRGVWDEQYF
TRBV7-2	15	.	few	TRBJ2-1	TGTGCCAGCAGCCCCCAAGCGGCCTCCTACAATGAGCAGTTCTTC	CASSPQAASYNEQFF
TRBV12-3/TRBV12-4	12	.	.	TRBJ2-5	TGTGCCAGCAGTTTACAGGAGGAGACCCAGTACTTC	CASSLQEETQYF
TRBV7-2	14	TRBD2	.	TRBJ2-7	TGTGCCAGCAGCCCCTGGACTAGTTCCTACGAGCAGTACTTC	CASSPWTSSYEQYF
TRBV12-5	16	.	once	TRBJ1-1	TGTGCTAGTGGTTTGGGGACGGGGGGCCAGAACACTGAAGCTTTCTTT	CASGLGTGGQNTEAFF
TRBV7-6	15	TRBD1	.	TRBJ1-1	TGTGCCAGCAGCTCGAGCGGGAGGGGGCCTACTGAAGCTTTCTTT	CASSSSGRGPTEAFF
TRBV24-1	17	.	.	TRBJ1-5	TGTGCCACCAGTGATTCGGGTCGAGGGTCTAGCAATCAGCCCCAGCATTTT	CATSDSGRGSSNQPQHF
TRBV7-2	15	.	few	TRBJ2-2	TGTGCCAGCAGCTTAGGGGCAGGCCCGGCCGGGGAGCTGTTTTTT	CASSLGAGPAGELFF
TRBV7-3	12	.	.	TRBJ2-1	TGTGCCAGCAGCTTAGGGGACAATGAGCAGTTCTTC	CASSLGDNEQFF
TRBV7-9	18	.	once	TRBJ2-6	TGTGCCAGCAGCTTAATTGTACGGCTCAGCTCTGGGGCCAACGTCCTGACTTTC	CASSLIVRLSSGANVLTF
TRBV9	16	TRBD2	few	TRBJ2-3	TGTGCCAGCAGCGTGTCACTAGCGGTAAGCACAGATACGCAGTATTTT	CASSVSLAVSTDTQYF
TRBV6-4	15	TRBD2	.	TRBJ2-4	TGTGCCAGCAGGTTAGCGGGATTGGCCAAAAACATTCAGTACTTC	CASRLAGLAKNIQYF
TRBV7-8	17	TRBD1	.	TRBJ2-7	TGTGCCAGCAGCCCCTCAGCAGGGGGCGCAGCCCACTACGAGCAGTACTTC	CASSPSAGGAAHYEQYF
TRBV7-4	14	.	.	TRBJ1-1	TGTGCCAGCAGCTTAGAACATCTGAACACTGAAGCTTTCTTT	CASSLEHLNTEAFF
TRBV7-2	14	.	.	TRBJ2-5	TGTGCCAGCAGCTTATCGGACAGCCAAGAGACCCAGTACTTC	CASSLSDSQETQYF
TRBV28	17	.	many	TRBJ2-3	TGTGCCAGCAGTTTAGGGGGGGGGACAAGGCTCACAGATACGCAGTATTTT	CASSLGGGTRLTDTQYF
TRBV7-2	14	TRBD1	.	TRBJ2-5	TGTGCCAGCAGCTTGCGGGACAGGGAAGAGACCCAGTACTTC	CASSLRDREETQYF